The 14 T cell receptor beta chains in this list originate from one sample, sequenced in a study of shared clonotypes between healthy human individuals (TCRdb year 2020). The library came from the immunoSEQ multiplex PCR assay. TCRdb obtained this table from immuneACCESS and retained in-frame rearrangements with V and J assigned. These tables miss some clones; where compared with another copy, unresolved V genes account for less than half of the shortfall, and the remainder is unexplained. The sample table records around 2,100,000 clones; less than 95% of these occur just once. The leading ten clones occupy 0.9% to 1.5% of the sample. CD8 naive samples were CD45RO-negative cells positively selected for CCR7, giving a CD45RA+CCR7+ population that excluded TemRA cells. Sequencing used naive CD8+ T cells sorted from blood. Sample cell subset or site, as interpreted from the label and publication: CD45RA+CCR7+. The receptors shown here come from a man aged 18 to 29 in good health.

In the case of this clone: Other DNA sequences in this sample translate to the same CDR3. The CDR3 loop is CASSEGLLYEQYF. The CDR3 bases are TGTGCCAGCAGTGAAGGGCTTCTCTACGAGCAGTACTTC. This chain uses TRBV2 with TRBJ2-7; D call uncertain. This CDR3 is built from 13 residues. Germline CDR1 SNHLY, CDR2 FYNNEI. V was cut by 1 base and J by 3 bases, with 7 bases left in between.

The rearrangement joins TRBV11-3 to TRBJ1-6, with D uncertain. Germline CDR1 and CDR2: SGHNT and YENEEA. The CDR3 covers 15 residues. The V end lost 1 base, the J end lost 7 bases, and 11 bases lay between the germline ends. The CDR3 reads CASSLGSGLNSPLHF. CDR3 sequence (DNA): TGTGCCAGCAGCTTAGGGAGCGGACTCAATTCACCCCTCCACTTT.

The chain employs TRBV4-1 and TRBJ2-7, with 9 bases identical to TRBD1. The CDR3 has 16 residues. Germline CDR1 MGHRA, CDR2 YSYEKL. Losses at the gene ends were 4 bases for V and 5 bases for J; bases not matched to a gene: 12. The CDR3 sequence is CASSPNPGDRANEQYF. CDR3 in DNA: TGCGCCAGCAGCCCGAATCCCGGGGACAGGGCCAACGAGCAGTACTTC.

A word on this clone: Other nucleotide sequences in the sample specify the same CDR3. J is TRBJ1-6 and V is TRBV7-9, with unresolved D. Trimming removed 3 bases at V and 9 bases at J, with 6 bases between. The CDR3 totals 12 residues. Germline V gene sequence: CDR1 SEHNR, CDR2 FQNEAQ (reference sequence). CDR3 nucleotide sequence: TGTGCCAGCAGCTTGTCCGGTTCACCCCTCCACTTT. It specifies CASSLSGSPLHF.

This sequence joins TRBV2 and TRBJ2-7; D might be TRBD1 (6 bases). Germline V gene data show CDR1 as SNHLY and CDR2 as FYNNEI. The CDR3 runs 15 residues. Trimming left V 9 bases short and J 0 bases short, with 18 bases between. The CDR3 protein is CASLVDRPSSYEQYF. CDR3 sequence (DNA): TGTGCCAGTTTGGTCGACAGGCCTAGCTCCTACGAGCAGTACTTC.

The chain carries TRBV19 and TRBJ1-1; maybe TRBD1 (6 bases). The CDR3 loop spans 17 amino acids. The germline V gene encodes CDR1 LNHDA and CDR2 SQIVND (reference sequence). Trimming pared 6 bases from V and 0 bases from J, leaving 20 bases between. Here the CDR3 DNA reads TGTGCCAGTAGCCCTCTCCTTAGGACAGACATGAACACTGAAGCTTTCTTT. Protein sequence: CASSPLLRTDMNTEAFF.

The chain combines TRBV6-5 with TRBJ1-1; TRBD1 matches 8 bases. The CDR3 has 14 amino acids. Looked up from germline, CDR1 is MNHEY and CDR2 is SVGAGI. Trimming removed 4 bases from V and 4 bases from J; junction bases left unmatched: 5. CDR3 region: CASSSITGGTEAFF. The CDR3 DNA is TGTGCCAGCAGTTCTATTACAGGGGGCACTGAAGCTTTCTTT.

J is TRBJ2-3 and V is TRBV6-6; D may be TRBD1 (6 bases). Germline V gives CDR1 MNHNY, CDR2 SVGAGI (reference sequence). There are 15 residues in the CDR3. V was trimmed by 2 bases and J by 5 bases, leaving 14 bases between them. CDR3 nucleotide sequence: TGTGCCAGCAGTTACCCACAGGGAATTAGAGATACGCAGTATTTT. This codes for CASSYPQGIRDTQYF.

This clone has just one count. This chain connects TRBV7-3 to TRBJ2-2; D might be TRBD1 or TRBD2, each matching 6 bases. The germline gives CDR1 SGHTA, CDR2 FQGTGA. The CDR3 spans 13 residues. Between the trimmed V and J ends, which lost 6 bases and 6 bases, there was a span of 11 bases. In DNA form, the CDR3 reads TGTGCCAGCAGTAGGGGGGTCCCCGGGGAGCTGTTTTTT. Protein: CASSRGVPGELFF.

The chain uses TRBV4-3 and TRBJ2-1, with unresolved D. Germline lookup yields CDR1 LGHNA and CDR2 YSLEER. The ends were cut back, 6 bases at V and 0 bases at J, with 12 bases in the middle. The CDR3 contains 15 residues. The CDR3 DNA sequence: TGCGCCAGCAGTCCCCTACGGAGCTCCTACAATGAGCAGTTCTTC. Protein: CASSPLRSSYNEQFF.

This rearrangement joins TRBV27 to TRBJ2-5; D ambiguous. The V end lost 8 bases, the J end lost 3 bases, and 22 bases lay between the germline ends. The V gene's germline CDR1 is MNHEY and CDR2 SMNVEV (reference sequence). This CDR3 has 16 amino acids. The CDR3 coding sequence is TGTGCCAGCCCTCGAGGTTCCGGGTACGGAAAAGAGACCCAGTACTTC. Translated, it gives CASPRGSGYGKETQYF.

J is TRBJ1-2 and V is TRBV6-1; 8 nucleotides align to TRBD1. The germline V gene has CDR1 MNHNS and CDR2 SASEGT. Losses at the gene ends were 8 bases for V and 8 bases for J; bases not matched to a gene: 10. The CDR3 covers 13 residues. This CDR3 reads CASYGQGGQGYTF. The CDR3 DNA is TGTGCCAGCTACGGACAGGGAGGTCAGGGCTACACCTTC.

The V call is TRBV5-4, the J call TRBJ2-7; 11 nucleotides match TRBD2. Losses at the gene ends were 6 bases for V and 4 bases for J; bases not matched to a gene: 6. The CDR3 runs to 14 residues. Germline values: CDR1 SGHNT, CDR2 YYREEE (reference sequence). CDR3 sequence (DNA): TGTGCCAGCACCGTAGCGGGAGGGCCGTACGAGCAGTACTTC. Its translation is CASTVAGGPYEQYF. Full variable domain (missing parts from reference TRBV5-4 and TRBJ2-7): ETGVTQSPTHLIKTRGQQVTLRCSSQSGHNTVSWYQQALGQGPQFIFQYYREEENGRGNFPPRFSGLQFPNYSSELNVNALELDDSALYLCASTVAGGPYEQYFGPGTRLTVT.

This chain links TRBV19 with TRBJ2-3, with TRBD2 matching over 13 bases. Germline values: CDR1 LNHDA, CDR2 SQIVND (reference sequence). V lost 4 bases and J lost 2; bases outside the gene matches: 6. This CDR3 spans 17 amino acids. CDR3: CASSTGLAGFFTDTQYF. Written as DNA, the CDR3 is TGTGCCAGTAGTACGGGACTAGCGGGGTTCTTCACAGATACGCAGTATTTT.